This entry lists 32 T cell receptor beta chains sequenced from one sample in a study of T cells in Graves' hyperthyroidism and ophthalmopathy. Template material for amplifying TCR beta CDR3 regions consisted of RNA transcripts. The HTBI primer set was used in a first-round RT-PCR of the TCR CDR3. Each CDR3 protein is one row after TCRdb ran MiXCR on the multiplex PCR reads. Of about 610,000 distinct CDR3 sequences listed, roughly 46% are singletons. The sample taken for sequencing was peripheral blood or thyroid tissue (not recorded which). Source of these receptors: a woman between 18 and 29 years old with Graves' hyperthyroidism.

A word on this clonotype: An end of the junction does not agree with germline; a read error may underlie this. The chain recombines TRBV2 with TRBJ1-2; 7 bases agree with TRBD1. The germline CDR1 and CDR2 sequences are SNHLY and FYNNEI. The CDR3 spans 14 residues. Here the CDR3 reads CAISAGQGDYGYTF. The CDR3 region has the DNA TGTGCCATCAGTGCTGGGCAGGGGGACTATGGCTACACCTTC.

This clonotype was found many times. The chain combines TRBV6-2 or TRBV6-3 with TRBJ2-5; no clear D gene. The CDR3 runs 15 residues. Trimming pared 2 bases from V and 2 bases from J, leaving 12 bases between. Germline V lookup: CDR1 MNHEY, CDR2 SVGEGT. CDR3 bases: TGTGCCAGCAGTTACCCTAGGACGTGGCAAGAGACCCAGTACTTC. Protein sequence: CASSYPRTWQETQYF.

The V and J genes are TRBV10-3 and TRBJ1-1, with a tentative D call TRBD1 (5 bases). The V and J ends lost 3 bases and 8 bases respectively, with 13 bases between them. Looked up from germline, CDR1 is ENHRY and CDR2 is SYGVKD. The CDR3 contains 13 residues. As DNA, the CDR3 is TGTGCCATCAGTGATCTCCGGGGGGACGAAGCTTTCTTT. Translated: CAISDLRGDEAFF.

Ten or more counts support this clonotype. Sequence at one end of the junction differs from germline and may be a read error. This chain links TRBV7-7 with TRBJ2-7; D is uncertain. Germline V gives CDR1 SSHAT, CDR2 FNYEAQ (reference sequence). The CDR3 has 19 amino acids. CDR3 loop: CASSPHPTFSTQLGYEQYF. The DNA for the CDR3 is TGTGCTAGCAGCCCCCATCCGACCTTCTCTACTCAGTTGGGCTACGAGCAGTACTTC. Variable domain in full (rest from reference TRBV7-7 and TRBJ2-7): GAGVSQSPRYKVTKRGQDVTLRCDPISSHATLYWYQQALGQGPEFLTYFNYEAQPDKSGLPSDRFSAERPEGSISTLTIQRTEQRDSAMYRCASSPHPTFSTQLGYEQYFGPGTRLTVT.

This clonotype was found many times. The CDR3 region has the DNA TGTGCCAGCAGTTTACGACAGGGTCCTCAGCCCCAGCATTTT. The encoded protein is CASSLRQGPQPQHF. This chain uses TRBV28 with TRBJ1-5, with TRBD1 identical over 7 bases. Trimming at V came to 2 bases and at J to 6 bases, leaving 4 bases not matched to a gene. Germline values: CDR1 MDHEN, CDR2 SYDVKM. This CDR3 comprises 14 residues.

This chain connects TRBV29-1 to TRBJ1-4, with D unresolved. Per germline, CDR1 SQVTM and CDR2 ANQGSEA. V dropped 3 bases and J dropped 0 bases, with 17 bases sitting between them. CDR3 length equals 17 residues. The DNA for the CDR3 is TGCAGCGTTGACCGGGTCGATGGCACAACAACTAATGAAAAACTGTTTTTT. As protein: CSVDRVDGTTTNEKLFF.

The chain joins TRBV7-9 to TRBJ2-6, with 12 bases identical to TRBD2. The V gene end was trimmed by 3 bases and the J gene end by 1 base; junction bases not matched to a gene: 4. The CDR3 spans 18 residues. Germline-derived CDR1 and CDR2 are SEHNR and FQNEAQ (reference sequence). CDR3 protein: CASSLALAGGSGANVLTF. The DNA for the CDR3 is TGTGCCAGCAGCTTGGCTCTAGCGGGAGGGTCTGGGGCCAACGTCCTGACTTTC.

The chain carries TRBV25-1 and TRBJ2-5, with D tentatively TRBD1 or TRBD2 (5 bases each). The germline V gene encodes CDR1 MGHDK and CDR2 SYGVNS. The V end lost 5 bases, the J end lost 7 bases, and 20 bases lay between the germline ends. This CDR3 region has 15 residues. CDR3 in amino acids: CASSPSSGDGATQYF. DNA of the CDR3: TGTGCCAGCAGTCCCAGCAGTGGGGACGGTGCGACCCAGTACTTC.

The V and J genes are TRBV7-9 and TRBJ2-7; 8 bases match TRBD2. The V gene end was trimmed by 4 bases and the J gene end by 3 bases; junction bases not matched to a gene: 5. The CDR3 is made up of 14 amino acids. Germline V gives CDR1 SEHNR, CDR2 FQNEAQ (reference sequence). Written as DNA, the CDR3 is TGTGCCAGCAGCTCCCTCGGGAGGGACTACGAGCAGTACTTC. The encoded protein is CASSSLGRDYEQYF.

The CDR3 is CSADPRDRENTEAFF. For the CDR3, the DNA is TGCAGTGCGGACCCCCGGGACAGGGAGAACACTGAAGCTTTCTTT. The chain recombines TRBV20-1 with TRBJ1-1; TRBD1 matches 9 bases. Germline V gene lookup returns CDR1 DFQATT and CDR2 SNEGSKA (reference sequence). V gave up 6 bases and J gave up 1 base; unmatched junction bases: 9. CDR3 length equals 15 residues.

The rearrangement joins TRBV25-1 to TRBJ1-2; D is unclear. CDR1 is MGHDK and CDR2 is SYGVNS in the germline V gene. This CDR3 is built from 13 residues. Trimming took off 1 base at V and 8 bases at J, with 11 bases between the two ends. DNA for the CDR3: TGTGCCAGCAGTGAATTGGCGGTGGAAGGCTACACCTTC. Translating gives CASSELAVEGYTF.

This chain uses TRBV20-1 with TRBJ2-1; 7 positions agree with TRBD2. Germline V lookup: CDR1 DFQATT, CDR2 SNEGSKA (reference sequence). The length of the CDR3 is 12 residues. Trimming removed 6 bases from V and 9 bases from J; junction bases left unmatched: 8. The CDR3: CSAGEGRGEQFF. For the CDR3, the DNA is TGCAGTGCCGGGGAGGGACGGGGTGAGCAGTTCTTC.

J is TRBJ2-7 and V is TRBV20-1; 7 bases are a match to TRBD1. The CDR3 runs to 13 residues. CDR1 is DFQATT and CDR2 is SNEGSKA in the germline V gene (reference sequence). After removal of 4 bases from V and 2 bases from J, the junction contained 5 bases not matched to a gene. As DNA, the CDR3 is TGCAGTGCTACCGGGACAGAGGCCTACGAGCAGTACTTC. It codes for CSATGTEAYEQYF.

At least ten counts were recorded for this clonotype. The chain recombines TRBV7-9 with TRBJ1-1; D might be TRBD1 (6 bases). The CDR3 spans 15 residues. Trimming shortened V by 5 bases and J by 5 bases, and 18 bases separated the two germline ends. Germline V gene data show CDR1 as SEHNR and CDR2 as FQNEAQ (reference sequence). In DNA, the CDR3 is TGTGCCAGCAGCCAAAGGGAAGTGGGGGCAACTGAAGCTTTCTTT. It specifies CASSQREVGATEAFF.

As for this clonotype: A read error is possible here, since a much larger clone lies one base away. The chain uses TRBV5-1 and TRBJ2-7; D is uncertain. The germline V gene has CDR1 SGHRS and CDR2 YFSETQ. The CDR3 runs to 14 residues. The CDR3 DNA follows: TGCGCCAGCGGCTTGGCTCAAAACGACTACGAGCAGTACTTC. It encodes CASGLAQNDYEQYF.

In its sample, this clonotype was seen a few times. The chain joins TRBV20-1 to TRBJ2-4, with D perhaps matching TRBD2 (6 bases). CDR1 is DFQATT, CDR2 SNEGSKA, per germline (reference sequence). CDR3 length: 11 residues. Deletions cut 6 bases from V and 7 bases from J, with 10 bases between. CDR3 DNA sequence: TGCAGTGCCTACCGGGAGAACATTCAGTACTTC. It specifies CSAYRENIQYF.

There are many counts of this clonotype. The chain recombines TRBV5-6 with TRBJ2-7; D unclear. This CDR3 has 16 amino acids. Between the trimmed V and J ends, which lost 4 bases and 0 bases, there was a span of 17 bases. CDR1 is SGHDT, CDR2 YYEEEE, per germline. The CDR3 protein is CASSPWWRRSSYEQYF. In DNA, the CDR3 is TGTGCCAGCAGCCCTTGGTGGCGAAGGAGCTCCTACGAGCAGTACTTC.

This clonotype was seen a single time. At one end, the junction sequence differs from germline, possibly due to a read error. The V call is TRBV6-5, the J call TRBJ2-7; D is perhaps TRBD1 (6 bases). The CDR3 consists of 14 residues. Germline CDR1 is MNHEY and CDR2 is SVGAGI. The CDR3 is CASSYSGQYNEQYF. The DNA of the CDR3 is TGTGCCAGCAGCTACTCCGGACAGTACAATGAGCAGTACTTC.

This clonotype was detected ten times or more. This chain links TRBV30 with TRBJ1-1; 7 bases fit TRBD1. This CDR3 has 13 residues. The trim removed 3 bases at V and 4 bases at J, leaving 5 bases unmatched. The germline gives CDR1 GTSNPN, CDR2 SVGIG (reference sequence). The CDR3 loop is CAWRTGRRTEAFF. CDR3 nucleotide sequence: TGTGCCTGGAGGACAGGGAGGCGCACTGAAGCTTTCTTT.

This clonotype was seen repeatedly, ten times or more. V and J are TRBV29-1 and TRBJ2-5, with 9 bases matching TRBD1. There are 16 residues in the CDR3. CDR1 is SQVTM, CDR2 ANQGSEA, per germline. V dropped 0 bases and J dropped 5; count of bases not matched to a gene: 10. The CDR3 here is CSVEDLRTGAGETQYF. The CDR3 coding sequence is TGCAGCGTTGAAGATCTTCGGACAGGGGCCGGGGAGACCCAGTACTTC. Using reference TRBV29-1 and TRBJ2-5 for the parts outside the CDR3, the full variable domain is SAVISQKPSRDICQRGTSLTIQCQVDSQVTMMFWYRQQPGQSLTLIATANQGSEATYESGFVIDKFPISRPNLTFSTLTVSNMSPEDSSIYLCSVEDLRTGAGETQYFGPGTRLLVL.

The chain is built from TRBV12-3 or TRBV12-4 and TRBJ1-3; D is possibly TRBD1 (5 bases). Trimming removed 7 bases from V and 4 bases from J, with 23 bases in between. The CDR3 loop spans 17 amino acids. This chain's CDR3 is CASTPTFGALGGNTIYF. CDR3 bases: TGTGCCAGCACCCCCACTTTTGGGGCTTTAGGAGGAAACACCATATATTTT.

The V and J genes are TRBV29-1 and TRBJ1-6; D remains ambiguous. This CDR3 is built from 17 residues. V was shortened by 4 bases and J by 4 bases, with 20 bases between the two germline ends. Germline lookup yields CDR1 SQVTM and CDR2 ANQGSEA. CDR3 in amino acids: CSVASEPRPSYNSPLHF. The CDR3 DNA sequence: TGCAGCGTTGCTAGCGAGCCCCGTCCGTCTTATAATTCACCCCTCCACTTT.

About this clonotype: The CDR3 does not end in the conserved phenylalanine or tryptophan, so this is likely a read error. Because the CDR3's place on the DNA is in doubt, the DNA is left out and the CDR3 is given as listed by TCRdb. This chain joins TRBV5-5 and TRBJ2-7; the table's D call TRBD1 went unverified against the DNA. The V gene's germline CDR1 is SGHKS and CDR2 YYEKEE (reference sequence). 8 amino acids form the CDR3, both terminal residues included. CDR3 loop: CASSWTGL.

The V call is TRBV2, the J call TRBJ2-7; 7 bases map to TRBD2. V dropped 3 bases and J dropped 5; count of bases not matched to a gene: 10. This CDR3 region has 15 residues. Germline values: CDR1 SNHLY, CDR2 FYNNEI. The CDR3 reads CASSEGGRASDEQYF. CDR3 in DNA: TGTGCCAGCAGTGAGGGAGGGAGGGCCAGTGACGAGCAGTACTTC. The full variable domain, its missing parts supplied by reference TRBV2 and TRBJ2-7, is EPEVTQTPSHQVTQMGQEVILRCVPISNHLYFYWYRQILGQKVEFLVSFYNNEISEKSEIFDDQFSVERPDGSNFTLKIRSTKLEDSAMYFCASSEGGRASDEQYFGPGTRLTVT.

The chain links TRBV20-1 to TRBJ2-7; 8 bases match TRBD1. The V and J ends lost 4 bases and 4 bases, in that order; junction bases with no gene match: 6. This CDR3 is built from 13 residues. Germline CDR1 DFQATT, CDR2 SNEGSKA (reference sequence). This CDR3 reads CSATGTGLYEQYF. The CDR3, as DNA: TGCAGTGCTACCGGGACAGGACTATACGAGCAGTACTTC.

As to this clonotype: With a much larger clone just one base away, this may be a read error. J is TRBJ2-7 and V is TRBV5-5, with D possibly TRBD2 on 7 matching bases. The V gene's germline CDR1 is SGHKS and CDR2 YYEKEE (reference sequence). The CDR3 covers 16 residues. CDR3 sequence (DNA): TGTGCCGGCAGCCCTCTAAGGGGGGAGGGCGTGTACGAGCAGTACTTC. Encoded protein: CAGSPLRGEGVYEQYF.

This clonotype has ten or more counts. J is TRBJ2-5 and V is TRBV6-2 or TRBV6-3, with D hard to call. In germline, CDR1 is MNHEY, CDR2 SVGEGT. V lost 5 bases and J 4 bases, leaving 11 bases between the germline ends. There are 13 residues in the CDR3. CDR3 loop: CASSMVKAETQYF. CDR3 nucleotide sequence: TGTGCCAGCAGTATGGTAAAGGCAGAGACCCAGTACTTC.

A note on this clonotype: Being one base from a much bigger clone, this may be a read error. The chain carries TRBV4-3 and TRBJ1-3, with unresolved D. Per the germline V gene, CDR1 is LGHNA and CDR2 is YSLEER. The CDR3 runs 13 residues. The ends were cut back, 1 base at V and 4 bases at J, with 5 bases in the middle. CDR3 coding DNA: TGCGCCAGCAGCCAAGTGTGGGGAAACACCATATATTTT. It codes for CASSQVWGNTIYF.

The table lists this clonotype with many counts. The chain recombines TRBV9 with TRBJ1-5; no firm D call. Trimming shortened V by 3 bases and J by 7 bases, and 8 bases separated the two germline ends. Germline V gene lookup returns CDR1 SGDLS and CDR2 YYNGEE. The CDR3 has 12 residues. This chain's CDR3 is CASSGGGQPQHF. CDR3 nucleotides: TGTGCCAGCAGCGGGGGAGGCCAGCCCCAGCATTTT. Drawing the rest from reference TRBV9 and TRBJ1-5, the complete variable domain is DSGVTQTPKHLITATGQRVTLRCSPRSGDLSVYWYQQSLDQGLQFLIQYYNGEERAKGNILERFSAQQFPDLHSELNLSSLELGDSALYFCASSGGGQPQHFGDGTRLSIL.

CDR3 region: CSLQGPGGLGYGYTF. The CDR3 bases are TGCAGCTTACAAGGGCCCGGGGGGCTTGGCTATGGCTACACCTTC. The chain recombines TRBV29-1 with TRBJ1-2, with D perhaps TRBD1 (6 bases). Germline V gene data show CDR1 as SQVTM and CDR2 as ANQGSEA. The V end lost 8 bases, the J end lost 4 bases, and 23 bases lay between the germline ends. The CDR3 covers 15 residues. The full variable domain, in which reference TRBV29-1 and TRBJ1-2 provide the parts outside the CDR3, is SAVISQKPSRDICQRGTSLTIQCQVDSQVTMMFWYRQQPGQSLTLIATANQGSEATYESGFVIDKFPISRPNLTFSTLTVSNMSPEDSSIYLCSLQGPGGLGYGYTFGSGTRLTVV.

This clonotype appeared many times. CDR3 sequence: CASSYQGLGSETQYF. The CDR3 coding sequence is TGTGCCAGCAGTTACCAGGGGCTGGGTTCGGAGACCCAGTACTTC. The V call is TRBV6-5, the J call TRBJ2-5; the D gene is possibly TRBD1 (6 bases). Germline V gene data show CDR1 as MNHEY and CDR2 as SVGAGI. V shed 2 bases and J shed 5 bases, with 15 bases lying between them. The CDR3 contains 15 residues.

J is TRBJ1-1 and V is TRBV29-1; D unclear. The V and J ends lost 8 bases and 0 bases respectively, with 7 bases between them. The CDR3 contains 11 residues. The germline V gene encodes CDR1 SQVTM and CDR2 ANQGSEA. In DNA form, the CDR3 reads TGCAGCTTAATGGTGAACACTGAAGCTTTCTTT. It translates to CSLMVNTEAFF.